This record covers a single T cell receptor (beta chain). As yet, its antigen is unknown. Germline CDR1 is LNHDA and CDR2 is SQIVND (reference sequence). The CDR3 has 16 amino acids. V was trimmed by 4 bases and J by 3 bases, leaving 18 bases between them. The sample comes from a study of lymphopenia after photon versus proton radiotherapy. Overall study results and limits: Only patients who died were analyzed for survival; proton advantage is unproven.

Libraries were prepared by immunoSEQ multiplex PCR; TCRdb keeps only in-frame clonotypes and omits some of them. The sample records around 64,000 clones, about nine tenths being singletons. This chain links TRBV19 with TRBJ1-2, with TRBD1 as a possible D gene (6 bases). Material: peripheral blood, obtained from a patient treated with photon-based radiotherapy. This clonotype was sampled from a middle-aged woman with cholangiocarcinoma. This CDR3 is CASSTATGEVDYGYTF. CDR3 DNA: TGTGCCAGTAGTACCGCGACAGGCGAGGTGGACTATGGCTACACCTTC.